These 18 T cell receptor beta chains originate from one sample sequenced in a study of T cell responses to AZD1222 COVID-19 vaccine. Sequencing was performed with immunoSEQ multiplex PCR; in TCRdb, only in-frame clones are kept and a portion is missing. The sample lists 150,000 to 200,000 clones, about 89% occurring once. The sample consisted of peripheral blood, taken on day 0 of MenACWY control vaccination. The receptors originated from an adult in good health.

The chain carries TRBV5-1 and TRBJ2-5; unclear D gene. The CDR3 has 14 residues. CDR1 SGHRS and CDR2 YFSETQ come from the germline V gene. The V gene lost 4 bases and the J gene lost 0 bases, with 10 bases spanning the gap. This chain's CDR3 is CASSQTPYQETQYF. The CDR3 bases are TGCGCCAGCAGCCAGACACCCTACCAAGAGACCCAGTACTTC. The variable domain in full, with the rest retrieved from reference TRBV5-1 and TRBJ2-5, is KAGVTQTPRYLIKTRGQQVTLSCSPISGHRSVSWYQQTPGQGLQFLFEYFSETQRNKGNFPGRFSGRQFSNSRSEMNVSTLELGDSALYLCASSQTPYQETQYFGPGTRLLVL.

This clone has just one count. The V call is TRBV19, the J call TRBJ2-7; 8 nucleotides line up with TRBD1. This CDR3 spans 16 amino acids. Germline CDR1 reads LNHDA; CDR2 reads SQIVND (reference sequence). With V trimmed by 9 bases and J by 5 bases, 18 bases remained unmatched. CDR3 region: CASRPYAQGAQDEQYF. The DNA for the CDR3 is TGTGCCAGCAGACCATACGCCCAGGGGGCGCAGGACGAGCAGTACTTC.

This chain joins TRBV6-1 and TRBJ2-7, with 8 bases that match TRBD2. This CDR3 contains 15 residues. Trimming at V came to 8 bases and at J to 1 base, leaving 10 bases not matched to a gene. Germline V gives CDR1 MNHNS, CDR2 SASEGT. The CDR3 DNA sequence: TGTGCCAGCTGCGAAGCGGGAGCCCTTTCCTACGAGCAGTACTTC. Residues: CASCEAGALSYEQYF.

The J gene is TRBJ1-6, the V gene TRBV19; D may be TRBD1 (6 bases). Trimming took 2 bases from V and 7 from J, leaving 12 bases between them. Germline V gene sequence: CDR1 LNHDA, CDR2 SQIVND (reference sequence). The CDR3 sequence is 15 residues long. The CDR3 protein is CASSIFRGYNSPLHF. In DNA, the CDR3 is TGTGCCAGTAGTATATTCAGGGGTTACAATTCACCCCTCCACTTT.

The chain joins TRBV28 to TRBJ2-1; D perhaps matches TRBD2 (6 bases). The CDR3 is 16 residues long. V was pared by 8 bases and J by 10 bases, with 27 bases between. Germline V gene data show CDR1 as MDHEN and CDR2 as SYDVKM. The CDR3 spells CASRRRTPAQRAEQFF. The CDR3 DNA is TGTGCCAGCCGGAGAAGGACGCCTGCGCAGCGGGCGGAGCAGTTCTTC.

This sequence joins TRBV27 and TRBJ1-6, with D perhaps matching TRBD1 (6 bases). V was pared by 6 bases and J by 1 base, with 10 bases between. From germline, CDR1 is MNHEY and CDR2 SMNVEV (reference sequence). This CDR3 has 15 residues. This chain's CDR3 is CASRRGGSYNSPLHF. The CDR3, as DNA: TGTGCCAGCAGGCGAGGGGGATCCTATAATTCACCCCTCCACTTT.

This clone came up a few times. The chain carries TRBV28 and TRBJ2-1; 7 positions agree with TRBD2. Germline V CDR1 and CDR2: MDHEN, SYDVKM. This CDR3 has 13 amino acids. J was trimmed by 4 bases and V by 6 bases; bases with no gene match: 3. Here the CDR3 reads CASSVAGYNEQFF. CDR3 bases: TGTGCCAGCAGCGTAGCGGGTTACAATGAGCAGTTCTTC.

This rearrangement joins TRBV2 to TRBJ2-2; 7 bases agree with TRBD2. V dropped 7 bases and J dropped 1; count of bases not matched to a gene: 6. The germline V gene encodes CDR1 SNHLY and CDR2 FYNNEI. The CDR3 spans 15 residues. The CDR3 sequence: CASKKRERNTGELFF. Here the CDR3 DNA reads TGTGCCAGCAAAAAGCGGGAAAGGAACACCGGGGAGCTGTTTTTT.

The genes are TRBV7-3 and TRBJ2-5, with 8 positions matching TRBD2. Germline CDR1 and CDR2: SGHTA and FQGTGA. V shed 3 bases and J 4 bases; nucleotides not matched to a gene: 7. This CDR3 region has 15 residues. The CDR3 loop is CASSFQAGVGETQYF. In DNA, the CDR3 is TGTGCCAGCAGCTTTCAAGCGGGGGTTGGAGAGACCCAGTACTTC.

The chain links TRBV12-3 or TRBV12-4 to TRBJ2-5; either TRBD1 or TRBD2 may supply D (5 bases each). The V end lost 6 bases, the J end lost 9 bases, and 17 bases lay between the germline ends. This CDR3 region has 13 residues. CDR3 sequence: CASRSGDPLAQYF. The DNA for the CDR3 is TGTGCCAGCAGATCCGGGGACCCCTTGGCCCAGTACTTC.

The chain links TRBV25-1 to TRBJ2-7; D is uncertain. The CDR3 covers 12 residues. Germline CDR1 MGHDK, CDR2 SYGVNS. Trimming left V 6 bases short and J 3 bases short, with 9 bases between. In nucleotides, the CDR3 is TGTGCCAGCAGAAACTTGGGCTACGAGCAGTACTTC. It encodes CASRNLGYEQYF.

The count of this clone is one. V is TRBV4-2 and J is TRBJ2-1, with TRBD1 matching over 10 bases. Losses at the gene ends were 1 base for V and 3 bases for J; bases not matched to a gene: 0. Germline lookup yields CDR1 LGHNA and CDR2 YNFKEQ. The CDR3 runs 15 residues. This CDR3 is CASSQGTGGYNEQFF. CDR3 bases: TGTGCCAGCAGCCAAGGGACAGGGGGCTACAATGAGCAGTTCTTC.

Here the CDR3 reads CASSLVRSGGGANGYTF. The CDR3 DNA is TGCGCCAGCAGCTTGGTTCGTAGCGGGGGGGGCGCAAATGGCTACACCTTC. V usage is TRBV5-1 and J usage is TRBJ1-2, with a weak D call TRBD1 (6 bases). Germline lookup yields CDR1 SGHRS and CDR2 YFSETQ. V was shortened by 0 bases and J by 6 bases, with 21 bases between the two germline ends. This CDR3 is 17 amino acids long.

This chain joins TRBV6-5 and TRBJ1-6; D uncertain. Germline V gives CDR1 MNHEY, CDR2 SVGAGI. The V gene lost 4 bases and the J gene lost 9 bases, with 13 bases spanning the gap. The CDR3 sequence is 14 residues long. Written as DNA, the CDR3 is TGTGCCAGCAGTTCTTTGGACCGGAGTTCACCCCTCCACTTT. As protein: CASSSLDRSSPLHF.

J is TRBJ2-3 and V is TRBV9; D might be TRBD1 (6 bases). Germline assignment: CDR1 SGDLS and CDR2 YYNGEE. This CDR3 is built from 15 residues. V lost 0 bases, J lost 6 bases, and 14 bases lay in between. The CDR3 DNA reads as TGTGCCAGCAGCGTAGCTGGGACAACCCCGGATACGCAGTATTTT. As protein: CASSVAGTTPDTQYF.

The V call is TRBV4-2, the J call TRBJ2-7, with a possible D match to TRBD1 (5 bases). The germline CDR1 and CDR2 sequences are LGHNA and YNFKEQ. V lost 0 bases and J lost 4, with 13 bases in between. There are 15 residues in the CDR3. CDR3 bases: TGTGCCAGCAGCCAAGATCGGCAGGGTGGATACGAGCAGTACTTC. Protein product: CASSQDRQGGYEQYF.

In the case of this clone: At one boundary the junction diverges from the germline segment, which might be a read error. This CDR3 is also generated by other DNA sequences in the sample. V and J are TRBV28 and TRBJ2-6; D is ambiguous. The CDR3 spans 14 residues. CDR1 and CDR2 from the germline V gene are MDHEN and SYDVKM. Here the CDR3 DNA reads TGCGCCAGCAGCGTCGGCTCTGGGGCCAACGTCCTGACTTTC. This translates into CASSVGSGANVLTF.

This chain uses TRBV5-1 with TRBJ2-7; 8 positions match TRBD2. V lost 4 bases and J lost 1; bases outside the gene matches: 10. This CDR3 has 16 residues. Looked up from germline, CDR1 is SGHRS and CDR2 is YFSETQ. DNA for the CDR3: TGCGCCAGCAGCGTGACGGGACTAGATCGATCCTACGAGCAGTACTTC. As protein: CASSVTGLDRSYEQYF.